This T cell receptor beta chain was captured in a study of shared clonotypes between healthy human individuals. Only in-frame clones appear in the TCRdb table, and some are missing; sequencing was by immunoSEQ multiplex PCR. The table shows more than 2 million clones, with roughly 95% occurring only once. V lost 7 bases, J lost 1 base, and 14 bases lay in between. The CDR3 length is 15 residues. Germline V gene lookup returns CDR1 MDHEN and CDR2 SYDVKM. Sequencing was done on a sample of naive CD4+ T cells sorted from blood. Sample subset: CD45RA+ positively selected. The clonotype originates from a man aged 18 to 30 in good health. The gene calls are TRBV28 and TRBJ1-5, with D possibly being TRBD1 (5 bases). CDR3 sequence (DNA): TGTGCCAGCATCCCCGGGGGACTCAGCAATCAGCCCCAGCATTTT. It is translated as CASIPGGLSNQPQHF.